Below, 8 T cell receptor beta chains from the same sample are listed, as sequenced in a study of T cells in Graves' hyperthyroidism and ophthalmopathy. From RNA transcripts, TCR beta CDR3 regions were amplified. First-round RT-PCR of the TCR CDR3 relied on the HTBI primer set. Using its own MiXCR run on the multiplex PCR reads, TCRdb lists one record per CDR3 protein. The table includes approximately 150,000 distinct CDR3 sequences, 9.4% detected once. Sequences were obtained from blood. These receptors all come from a young woman with Graves' hyperthyroidism that later progressed to Graves' ophthalmopathy.

The chain carries TRBV14 and TRBJ1-1, with 9 bases aligning to TRBD1. Trimming took 2 bases from V and 4 from J; bases not matched to a gene: 5. The CDR3 has 15 residues. Looked up from germline, CDR1 is SGHDN and CDR2 is FVKESK. CDR3 protein: CASSQYRGLGTEAFF. The DNA of the CDR3 is TGTGCCAGCAGCCAATACAGGGGGCTCGGCACTGAAGCTTTCTTT.

As concerns this clonotype: This could be a read error, since a much larger clone is one nucleotide away. The V gene is TRBV30, the J gene TRBJ2-7; 9 nucleotides match TRBD1. Germline trimming cut 0 bases from V and 5 bases from J; bases unmatched to any gene: 17. Germline lookup yields CDR1 GTSNPN and CDR2 SVGIG (reference sequence). The CDR3 totals 18 residues. CDR3 in amino acids: CAWSVLWDRAGGGHEQYF. Written as DNA, the CDR3 is TGTGCCTGGAGTGTACTGTGGGACAGGGCTGGTGGCGGGCACGAGCAGTACTTC. The full variable domain, its missing parts supplied by reference TRBV30 and TRBJ2-7, is SQTIHQWPATLVQPVGSPLSLECTVEGTSNPNLYWYRQAAGRGLQLLFYSVGIGQISSEVPQNLSASRPQDRQFILSSKKLLLSDSGFYLCAWSVLWDRAGGGHEQYFGPGTRLTVT.

This clonotype appeared many times. The rearrangement uses TRBV11-2 and TRBJ2-1; a possible D gene is TRBD2 (6 bases). V was shortened by 5 bases and J by 3 bases, with 14 bases between the two germline ends. CDR1 and CDR2 (germline): SGHAT, FQNNGV. The length of the CDR3 is 15 residues. CDR3 sequence (DNA): TGTGCCAGCAGCGTTTTGAGCGGGTACTACAATGAGCAGTTCTTC. Translating it yields CASSVLSGYYNEQFF.

This chain links TRBV5-5 with TRBJ2-6; possible D gene TRBD2, 6 bases. The V end lost 5 bases, the J end lost 2 bases, and 20 bases lay between the germline ends. In germline, CDR1 is SGHKS, CDR2 YYEKEE (reference sequence). This CDR3 comprises 18 residues. The CDR3 nucleotides read TGTGCCAGCAGTTACAAGCAGGGAGGAGTCCCTGGGGCCAACGTCCTGACTTTC. This encodes CASSYKQGGVPGANVLTF.

J is TRBJ2-1 and V is TRBV20-1, with unresolved D. Germline V gene sequence: CDR1 DFQATT, CDR2 SNEGSKA (reference sequence). V dropped 3 bases and J dropped 0 bases, with 9 bases sitting between them. The CDR3 covers 14 residues. The CDR3 protein is CSASQVHSYNEQFF. The CDR3 DNA sequence: TGCAGTGCTAGCCAGGTTCACTCCTACAATGAGCAGTTCTTC.

This clonotype came up many times. As DNA, the CDR3 is TGCAGCGCCAGGACAGGGATCCCTTGGTCTGAAGCTTTCTTT. The encoded protein is CSARTGIPWSEAFF. The V call is TRBV29-1, the J call TRBJ1-1, with 8 positions matching TRBD1. The germline V gene encodes CDR1 SQVTM and CDR2 ANQGSEA. V was pared by 7 bases and J by 6 bases, with 13 bases of the junction left unmatched. The CDR3 length is 14 residues.

This clonotype was recorded many times. This chain joins TRBV7-9 and TRBJ2-7; 9 bases are shared with TRBD1. Germline assignment: CDR1 SEHNR and CDR2 FQNEAQ (reference sequence). Trimming cost V 1 base and J 5 bases; bases outside gene matches: 9. The length of the CDR3 is 16 residues. In nucleotides, the CDR3 is TGTGCCAGCAGCTTAGGAAGGACCGGGACAGGGAACGAGCAGTACTTC. Residues: CASSLGRTGTGNEQYF.

This clonotype appeared many times. The chain recombines TRBV28 with TRBJ2-5, with D possibly matching TRBD2 (5 bases). Trimming took 8 bases from V and 2 from J, leaving 18 bases between them. Germline assignment: CDR1 MDHEN and CDR2 SYDVKM. The CDR3 consists of 15 residues. The CDR3 sequence: CASRGGGSHQETQYF. CDR3 sequence (DNA): TGTGCCAGCCGCGGAGGAGGCAGTCATCAAGAGACCCAGTACTTC. Using reference TRBV28 and TRBJ2-5 for the parts outside the CDR3, the full variable domain is DVKVTQSSRYLVKRTGEKVFLECVQDMDHENMFWYRQDPGLGLRLIYFSYDVKMKEKGDIPEGYSVSREKKERFSLILESASTNQTSMYLCASRGGGSHQETQYFGPGTRLLVL.